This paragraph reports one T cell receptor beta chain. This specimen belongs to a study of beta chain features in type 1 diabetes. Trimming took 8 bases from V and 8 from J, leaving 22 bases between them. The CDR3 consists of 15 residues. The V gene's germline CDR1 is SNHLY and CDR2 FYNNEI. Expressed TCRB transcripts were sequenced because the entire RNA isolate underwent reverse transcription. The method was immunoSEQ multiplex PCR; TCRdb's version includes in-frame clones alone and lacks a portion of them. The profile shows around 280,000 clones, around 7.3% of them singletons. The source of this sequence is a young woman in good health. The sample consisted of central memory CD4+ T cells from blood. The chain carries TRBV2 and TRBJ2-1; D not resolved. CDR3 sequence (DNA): TGTGCCAGCGAAAGAGGCTCTAGAACTAACGATGAGCAGTTCTTC. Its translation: CASERGSRTNDEQFF.